This T cell receptor (beta chain) emerged from a study of memory CD4+ T cells and cytomegalovirus serostatus. Study-level points and caveats: CMV serostatus prediction reached median AUC approximately 0.95, or 0.91 with US-trained model.

The sort gate was single viable CD3+CD4+CD8-CD45RO+ cells for memory CD4+ T cells. With respect to this clone: Its target is not known.

Trimming cost V 5 bases and J 4 bases, with 17 bases left between them. Germline V gene lookup returns CDR1 MNHNY and CDR2 SVGAGI (reference sequence). This CDR3 region has 16 residues. Using immunoSEQ multiplex PCR, the repertoire was profiled, and TCRdb retains in-frame clones only, with some absent. This sample yields more than 50,000 clones, of which about 73% are seen a single time; 0.77% belongs to the top ten. The sequenced material came from memory CD4+ T cells from blood. This receptor was identified in an adult in good health and CMV-seronegative. This chain connects TRBV6-6 to TRBJ1-4; D is perhaps TRBD1 (5 bases). The CDR3 protein is CASSLNRDGDNEKLFF. As DNA, the CDR3 is TGTGCCAGCAGTCTTAACCGGGACGGAGATAATGAAAAACTGTTTTTT.